This TCR beta chain was sequenced during a study of blood T cell repertoires in COVID-19. Study-level information: PBMCs, B-cell-depleted T cells, or T cells provided the cDNA or gDNA that made up the material.

The CDR3 consists of 11 residues. V lost 6 bases and J 2 bases, leaving 5 bases between the germline ends. The V gene's germline CDR1 is DFQATT and CDR2 SNEGSKA (reference sequence). Here immunoSEQ multiplex PCR was the method, and the copy in TCRdb shows in-frame clones only, minus some. The table has 190,000 or so clones, 70% to 85% seen once. The specimen sequenced was peripheral blood. V usage is TRBV20-1 and J usage is TRBJ1-3, with D uncertain. The TCR sequence derives from a human donor with acute or convalescent COVID-19. The donor label of this sample is uncertain. The CDR3 loop reads CSAETGNTIYF. The CDR3 DNA sequence: TGCAGTGCGGAGACTGGAAACACCATATATTTT.